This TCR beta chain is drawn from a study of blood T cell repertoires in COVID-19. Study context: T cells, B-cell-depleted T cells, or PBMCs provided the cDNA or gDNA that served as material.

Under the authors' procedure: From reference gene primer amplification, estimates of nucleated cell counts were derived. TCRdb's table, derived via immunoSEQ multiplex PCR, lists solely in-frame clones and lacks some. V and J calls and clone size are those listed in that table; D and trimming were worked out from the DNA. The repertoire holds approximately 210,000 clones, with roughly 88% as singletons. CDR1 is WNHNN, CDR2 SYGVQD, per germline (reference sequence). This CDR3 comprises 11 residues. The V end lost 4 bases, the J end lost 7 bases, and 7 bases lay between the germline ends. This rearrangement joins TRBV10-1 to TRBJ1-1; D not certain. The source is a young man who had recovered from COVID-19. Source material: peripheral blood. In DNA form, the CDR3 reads TGCGCCAGCAGTGGAGGGCTTGAAGCTTTCTTT. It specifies CASSGGLEAFF.